Sequencing of this TCR beta chain was carried out in a study of cytomegalovirus exposure and HLA in healthy donors. General study findings and limits: Investigators reported some 150 TCR beta chains as tied to cytomegalovirus.

With respect to this clone: Its matching antigen is unknown.

Profiling relied on immunoSEQ multiplex PCR, and the TCRdb table lists in-frame clones only, not all of them. The sample carries roughly 300,000 clones, roughly 88% recorded once. Germline assignment: CDR1 MDHEN and CDR2 SYDVKM. The CDR3 runs 15 residues. Trimming stripped 5 bases from V and 4 bases from J, with 17 bases between. This TCR was recovered from a young woman in good health and CMV-seronegative. Sequenced: PBMCs. The V and J genes are TRBV28 and TRBJ1-2, with D possibly being TRBD1 (6 bases). As DNA, the CDR3 is TGTGCCAGCAGTCCAGGGCCGACAGGCCGCTATGGCTACACCTTC. Its protein product is CASSPGPTGRYGYTF.